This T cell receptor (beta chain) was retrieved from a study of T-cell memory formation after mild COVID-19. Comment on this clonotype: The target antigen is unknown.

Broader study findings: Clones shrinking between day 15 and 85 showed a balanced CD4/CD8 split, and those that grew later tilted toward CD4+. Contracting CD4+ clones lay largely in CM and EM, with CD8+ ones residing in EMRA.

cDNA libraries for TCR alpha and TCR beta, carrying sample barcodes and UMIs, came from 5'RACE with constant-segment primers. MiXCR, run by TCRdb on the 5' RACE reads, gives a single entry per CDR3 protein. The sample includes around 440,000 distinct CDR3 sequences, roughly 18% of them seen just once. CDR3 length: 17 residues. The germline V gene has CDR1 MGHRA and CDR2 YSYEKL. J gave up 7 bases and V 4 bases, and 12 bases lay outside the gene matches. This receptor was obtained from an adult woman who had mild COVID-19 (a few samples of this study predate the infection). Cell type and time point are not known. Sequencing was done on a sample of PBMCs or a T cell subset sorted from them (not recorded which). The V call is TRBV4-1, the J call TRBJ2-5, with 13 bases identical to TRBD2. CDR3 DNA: TGCGCCAGCAGCCCCACTACTAGCGGGGGGGACGCCAGGACCCAGTACTTC. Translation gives CASSPTTSGGDARTQYF.